Listed below are T cell receptor beta chains from one sample, sequenced in a study of cytomegalovirus exposure and HLA in healthy donors. The data were produced by immunoSEQ multiplex PCR, yet TCRdb's version contains in-frame clones alone and is incomplete. This sample has 300,000 or so clones, with 84% found just once. Sequenced: PBMCs. These receptors all come from a woman in her thirties or forties in good health and CMV-seropositive. Both conserved end residues are part of each CDR3. The D gene is left open where the match is weak. Not every row has a clone size; where given, it reads once, few, many or a size class.

TRBV19	TRBJ2-1	TRBD2	.	CASRGRVYEQFF	TGTGCCAGCCGCGGGAGGGTCTATGAGCAGTTCTTC
TRBV5-8	TRBJ2-2	.	once	CASSLARVQGGNTGELFF	TGTGCCAGCAGCTTGGCCAGAGTCCAGGGAGGGAACACCGGGGAGCTGTTTTTT
TRBV5-1	TRBJ1-1	.	.	CASSYRSGGTEAFF	TGCGCCAGCAGCTACCGATCGGGGGGCACTGAAGCTTTCTTT
TRBV6-5	TRBJ1-5	TRBD1	.	CASARGPGAQPQHF	TGTGCCTCTGCAAGGGGGCCGGGGGCTCAGCCCCAGCATTTT
TRBV4-2	TRBJ1-3	TRBD1	.	CASSQGTGRTSSGNTIYF	TGTGCCAGCAGCCAAGGGACAGGGAGAACCTCCTCTGGAAACACCATATATTTT
TRBV6-6	TRBJ2-7	.	.	CASSLVSYEQYF	TGTGCCAGCAGTCTAGTTTCCTACGAGCAGTACTTC
TRBV27	TRBJ2-3	.	few	CASSPPGRGTDTQYF	TGTGCCAGCAGTCCCCCCGGCAGGGGCACAGATACGCAGTATTTT
TRBV7-2	TRBJ2-5	TRBD2	.	CASSSRGLAGGGETQYF	TGTGCCAGCAGCTCTAGAGGACTAGCGGGAGGCGGGGAGACCCAGTACTTC
TRBV5-1	TRBJ2-7	TRBD1	once	CASSLNPGQSYEQYF	TGCGCCAGCAGCTTAAATCCGGGACAGAGCTACGAGCAGTACTTC
TRBV7-2	TRBJ1-3	.	.	CASSLMGGGGNTIYF	TGTGCCAGCAGCTTAATGGGAGGTGGGGGAAACACCATATATTTT
TRBV11-2	TRBJ2-7	.	once	CASSLNVARGGSSYEQYF	TGTGCCAGCAGCTTAAACGTGGCCCGAGGGGGAAGCTCCTACGAGCAGTACTTC
TRBV5-1	TRBJ2-3	.	.	CASSLGRIGADTQYF	TGCGCCAGCAGCCTGGGACGGATAGGGGCAGATACGCAGTATTTT
TRBV30	TRBJ2-1	.	.	CAWSLGRGSYNEQFF	TGTGCCTGGAGTCTGGGTCGGGGCTCCTACAATGAGCAGTTCTTC
TRBV5-5	TRBJ1-1	TRBD1	few	CASSFWTGATEAFF	TGTGCCAGCAGCTTTTGGACAGGGGCGACTGAAGCTTTCTTT
TRBV7-2	TRBJ2-3	TRBD2	.	CASSSASGRSIDTQYF	TGTGCCAGCAGCAGTGCCAGCGGGAGGTCTATAGATACGCAGTATTTT
TRBV6-1	TRBJ1-2	TRBD1	.	CASSEVGTGRGHGYTF	TGTGCCAGCAGTGAAGTTGGGACAGGGAGGGGCCATGGCTACACCTTC
TRBV13	TRBJ1-1	TRBD1	.	CASSLGRTGPMNTEAFF	TGTGCCAGCAGCTTAGGCAGGACAGGCCCCATGAACACTGAAGCTTTCTTT
TRBV7-2	TRBJ2-1	.	.	CASSLATAKYNEQFF	TGTGCCAGCAGCTTAGCCACAGCAAAGTACAATGAGCAGTTCTTC
TRBV4-2	TRBJ2-7	.	few	CASSHLGIGSSSYEQYF	TGTGCCAGCAGCCATTTGGGGATTGGGAGCTCCTCCTACGAGCAGTACTTC
TRBV7-9	TRBJ1-1	.	.	CASSSALLGRTEAFF	TGTGCCAGCAGCTCAGCTCTACTGGGGCGCACTGAAGCTTTCTTT
TRBV4-2	TRBJ1-5	.	.	CASSQGSRVYSNQPQHF	TGTGCCAGCAGCCAAGGCTCCCGAGTTTATAGCAATCAGCCCCAGCATTTT
TRBV18	TRBJ2-1	TRBD2	.	CASSPPEAGGPYNEQFF	TGTGCCAGCTCACCCCCTGAAGCGGGAGGCCCCTACAATGAGCAGTTCTTC
TRBV30	TRBJ1-4	.	.	CAWSSRLGEKLFF	TGTGCCTGGAGTTCCCGACTAGGAGAAAAACTGTTTTTT
TRBV28	TRBJ2-1	.	.	CASSLTREGSYNEQFF	TGTGCCAGCAGCTTAACTAGGGAAGGCTCCTACAATGAGCAGTTCTTC
TRBV11-3	TRBJ1-3	.	.	CASSTRPEGYTIYF	TGTGCCAGCAGCACCCGCCCCGAGGGCTACACCATATATTTT
TRBV5-6	TRBJ2-7	.	.	CASSLDSLSYEQYF	TGTGCCAGCAGCTTGGACAGCCTCTCCTACGAGCAGTACTTC
TRBV28	TRBJ2-7	.	.	CASSPAPTVSSYEQYF	TGTGCCAGCAGTCCTGCCCCGACAGTCAGCTCCTACGAGCAGTACTTC
TRBV10-2	TRBJ2-7	TRBD2	once	CASSRVRTSGSSNEQYF	TGCGCCAGCAGCCGGGTTCGGACTAGCGGGAGTAGCAACGAGCAGTACTTC
TRBV11-3	TRBJ2-7	TRBD1	.	CASSFRDRDYEQYF	TGTGCCAGCAGCTTCCGGGACAGAGACTACGAGCAGTACTTC
TRBV7-2	TRBJ1-1	.	.	CASRTSGATEAFF	TGTGCCAGCAGAACCTCAGGGGCCACTGAAGCTTTCTTT
TRBV14	TRBJ2-1	TRBD1	.	CASSNRTGAPPKFF	TGTGCCAGCTCCAATCGGACAGGGGCCCCTCCCAAGTTCTTC